This TCR beta chain was retrieved from a study of shared clonotypes between healthy human individuals. Study-wide points: The sampled material consisted only of blood, and tissue repertoires are likely to differ.

Trimming stripped 5 bases from V and 0 bases from J, with 10 bases between. From germline, CDR1 is MNHEY and CDR2 SVGAGI. This CDR3 is built from 14 residues. This clone has just one count. Its antigen remains unidentified. Profiled with immunoSEQ multiplex PCR; TCRdb holds only in-frame clones, not every one. Of around 990,000 clones in the sample, around three quarters were seen once. The sequencing input was memory CD4+ T cells from PBMCs. Stated subset: CD45RA-negative fraction. The V and J genes are TRBV6-5 and TRBJ1-1; D ambiguous. The TCR originated in a man aged 18 to 30 in good health. Some clones in this sample may be carry-over from other donors' samples. The chain's CDR3 is CASSLGNMNTEAFF. As DNA, the CDR3 is TGTGCCAGCAGTCTCGGGAATATGAACACTGAAGCTTTCTTT.